This T cell receptor (beta chain) derives from a study of glioma-infiltrating T cells after dendritic cell vaccination. This sample's time point: after dendritic cell vaccination, including at tumor progression/relapse. This CDR3 region has 14 residues. Germline V lookup: CDR1 SGHRS, CDR2 YFSETQ. About this clone itself: The junction differs from germline at one of its ends, possibly a read error. The identical CDR3 is also encoded by other nucleotide sequences in the sample.

The assay was immunoSEQ multiplex PCR, and TCRdb's table has in-frame clones only and misses some. The table has under 130,000 clones, around 87% seen once. The rearrangement links TRBV5-1 to TRBJ1-1, with TRBD1 matching over 9 bases. This clonotype was sampled from a human donor with glioblastoma. The starting material was blood, obtained after dendritic cell vaccination. This chain's CDR3 is CASSWGTGHTEAFF. The CDR3 nucleotides are TGCGCCAGCAGCTGGGGGACAGGGCACACTGAAGCCTTCTTT.